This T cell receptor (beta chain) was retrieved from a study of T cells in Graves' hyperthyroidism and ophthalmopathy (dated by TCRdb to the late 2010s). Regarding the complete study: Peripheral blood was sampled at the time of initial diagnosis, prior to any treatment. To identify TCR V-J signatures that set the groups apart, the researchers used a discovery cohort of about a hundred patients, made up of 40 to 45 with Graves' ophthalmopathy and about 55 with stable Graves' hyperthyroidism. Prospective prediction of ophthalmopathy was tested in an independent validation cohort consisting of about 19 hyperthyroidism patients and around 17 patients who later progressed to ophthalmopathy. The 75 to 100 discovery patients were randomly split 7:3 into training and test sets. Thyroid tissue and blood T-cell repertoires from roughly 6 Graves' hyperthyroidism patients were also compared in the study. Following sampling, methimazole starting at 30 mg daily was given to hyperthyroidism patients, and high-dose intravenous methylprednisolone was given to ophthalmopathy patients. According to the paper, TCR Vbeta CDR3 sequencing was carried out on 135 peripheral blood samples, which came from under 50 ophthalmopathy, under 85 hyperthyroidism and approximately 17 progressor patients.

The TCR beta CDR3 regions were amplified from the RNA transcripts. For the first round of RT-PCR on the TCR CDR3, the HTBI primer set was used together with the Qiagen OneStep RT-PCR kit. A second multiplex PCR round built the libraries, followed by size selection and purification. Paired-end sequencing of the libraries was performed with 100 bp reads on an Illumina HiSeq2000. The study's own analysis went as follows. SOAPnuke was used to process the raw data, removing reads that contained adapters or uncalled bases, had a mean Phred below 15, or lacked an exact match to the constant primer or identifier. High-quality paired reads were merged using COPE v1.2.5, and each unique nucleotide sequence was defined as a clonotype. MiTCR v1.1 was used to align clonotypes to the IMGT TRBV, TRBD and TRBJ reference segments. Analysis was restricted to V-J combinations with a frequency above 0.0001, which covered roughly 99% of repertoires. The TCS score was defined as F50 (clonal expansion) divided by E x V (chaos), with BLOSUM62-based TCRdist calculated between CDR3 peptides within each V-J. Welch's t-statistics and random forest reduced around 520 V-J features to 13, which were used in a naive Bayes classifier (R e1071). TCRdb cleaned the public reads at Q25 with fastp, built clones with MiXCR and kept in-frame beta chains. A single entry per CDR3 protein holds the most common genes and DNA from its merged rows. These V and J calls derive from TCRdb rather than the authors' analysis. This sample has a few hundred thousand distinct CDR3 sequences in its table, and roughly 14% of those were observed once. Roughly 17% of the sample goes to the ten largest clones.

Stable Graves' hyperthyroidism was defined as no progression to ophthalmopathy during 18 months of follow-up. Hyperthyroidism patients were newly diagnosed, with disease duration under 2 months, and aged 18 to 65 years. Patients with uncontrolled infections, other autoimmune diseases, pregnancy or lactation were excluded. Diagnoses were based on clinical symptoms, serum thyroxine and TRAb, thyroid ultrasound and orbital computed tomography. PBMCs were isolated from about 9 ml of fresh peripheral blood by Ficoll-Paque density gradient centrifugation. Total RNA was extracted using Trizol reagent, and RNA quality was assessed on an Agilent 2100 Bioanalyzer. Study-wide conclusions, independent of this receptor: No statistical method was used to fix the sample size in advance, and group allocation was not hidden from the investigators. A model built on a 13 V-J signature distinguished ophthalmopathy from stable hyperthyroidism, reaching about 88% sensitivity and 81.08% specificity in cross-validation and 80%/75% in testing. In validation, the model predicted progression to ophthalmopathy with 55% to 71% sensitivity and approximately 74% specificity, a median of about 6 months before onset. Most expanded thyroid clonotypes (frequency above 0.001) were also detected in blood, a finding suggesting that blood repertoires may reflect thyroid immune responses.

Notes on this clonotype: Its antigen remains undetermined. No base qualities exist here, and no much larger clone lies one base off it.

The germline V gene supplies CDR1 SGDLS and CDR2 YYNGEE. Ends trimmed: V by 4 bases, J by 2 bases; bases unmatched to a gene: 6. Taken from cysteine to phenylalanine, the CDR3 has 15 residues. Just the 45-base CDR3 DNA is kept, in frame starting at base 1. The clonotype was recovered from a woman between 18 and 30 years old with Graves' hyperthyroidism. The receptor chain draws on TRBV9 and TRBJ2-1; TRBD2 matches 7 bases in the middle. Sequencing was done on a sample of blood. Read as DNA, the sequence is TGTGCCAGCAGCCTCGGGACTACCGCCTACAATGAGCAGTTCTTC. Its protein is CASSLGTTAYNEQFF.